This T cell receptor beta chain is from a study of radiotherapy plus CTLA-4 blockade in lung cancer. General study results and limits: TCR clones from tumors expanded in blood after radiotherapy plus ipilimumab. Early blood T cell clone dynamics, with interferon-beta, were reported to best predict response.

The sample holds one count of this clone. What it binds is unknown. TCRdb's table, derived via immunoSEQ multiplex PCR, lists solely in-frame clones and lacks some. The sample lists just under 45,000 clones, less than 75% occurring once. Looked up from germline, CDR1 is SNHLY and CDR2 is FYNNEI. The CDR3 is made up of 15 amino acids. J gave up 2 bases and V 2 bases, and 5 bases lay outside the gene matches. Focal radiation and CTLA-4 blockade (ipilimumab) were tested in chemo-refractory metastatic non-small-cell lung cancer patients. Sequences were derived from peripheral blood, sampled from a patient treated with radiotherapy plus ipilimumab. The V call is TRBV2, the J call TRBJ2-7, with TRBD2 identical over 8 bases. The clonotype comes from a human donor with non-small cell lung cancer who had a partial response to radiotherapy plus ipilimumab. CDR3 nucleotide sequence: TGTGCCAGCAGTGAAAAGCGGGGGTCCCCCTACGAGCAGTACTTC. Protein product: CASSEKRGSPYEQYF.